These 26 T cell receptor beta chains share one sample of origin, sequenced in a study of shared clonotypes between healthy human individuals. Clones were read by immunoSEQ multiplex PCR, and TCRdb kept only the in-frame ones, dropping some. Found here are some 1.5 million clones, over 95% of them singletons; the top ten hold approximately 1.1%. Sample: naive CD4+ T cells sorted from blood. As to subset: CD45RA+ positively selected. The receptors shown here come from a man aged 25 to 40 in good health.

The chain recombines TRBV18 with TRBJ1-2, with 7 bases that match TRBD1. Germline V gives CDR1 KGHSH, CDR2 LQKENI. V was clipped by 3 bases and J by 2 bases; unmatched bases: 6. This CDR3 region has 15 residues. CDR3 nucleotides: TGTGCCAGCTCACCGATAATGGGACAGAACTATGGCTACACCTTC. It codes for CASSPIMGQNYGYTF. Supplemented by reference TRBV18 and TRBJ1-2, the full variable domain reads NAGVMQNPRHLVRRRGQEARLRCSPMKGHSHVYWYRQLPEEGLKFMVYLQKENIIDESGMPKERFSAEFPKEGPSILRIQQVVRGDSAAYFCASSPIMGQNYGYTFGSGTRLTVV.

The rearrangement joins TRBV4-1 to TRBJ2-1, with 11 bases fitting TRBD2. This CDR3 is 16 amino acids long. CDR1 and CDR2 from the germline V gene are MGHRA and YSYEKL. With 3 bases clipped from V and 7 bases from J, the junction kept 8 bases outside the gene matches. The CDR3 region has the DNA TGCGCCAGCAGCCAGCATCCGGGACTAGCGGTAAATGAGCAGTTCTTC. Translation gives CASSQHPGLAVNEQFF.

The rearrangement uses TRBV6-1 and TRBJ2-5, with D possibly being TRBD2 (6 bases). Per germline, CDR1 MNHNS and CDR2 SASEGT. The CDR3 is made up of 14 amino acids. Trimming removed 6 bases at V and 1 base at J, with 12 bases between. CDR3 in DNA: TGTGCCAGCAGAGCGCCGGGACTCCAAGAGACCCAGTACTTC. Translation: CASRAPGLQETQYF.

This clone is a singleton in its sample. This chain connects TRBV7-2 to TRBJ1-1, with a weak D call TRBD1 (5 bases). V was clipped by 1 base and J by 2 bases, with 14 bases between them. The CDR3 consists of 16 residues. Germline CDR1 is SGHTA and CDR2 is FQGNSA. The CDR3: CASSLVVGRVNTEAFF. The CDR3 nucleotides are TGTGCCAGCAGCTTAGTGGTCGGCAGGGTAAACACTGAAGCTTTCTTT.

The chain couples TRBV6-5 to TRBJ1-1; the D gene is possibly TRBD1 (6 bases). V was clipped by 0 bases and J by 5 bases, with 10 bases between them. CDR3 length: 14 residues. The germline CDR1 and CDR2 sequences are MNHEY and SVGAGI. CDR3 coding DNA: TGTGCCAGCAGTTACTCGTCAGGGGCGACTGAAGCTTTCTTT. Translated: CASSYSSGATEAFF.

In regard to this clone: The sample holds other DNA sequences that translate to the same CDR3. The rearrangement links TRBV28 to TRBJ2-3, with D perhaps being TRBD1 or TRBD2 (5 bases each). The CDR3 is 13 residues long. The V end was cut by 3 bases, the J end by 4 bases, with 8 bases between. The germline CDR1 and CDR2 sequences are MDHEN and SYDVKM. The CDR3 is CASSLGVPDTQYF. The CDR3 DNA reads TGTGCCAGCAGTTTGGGGGTCCCAGATACGCAGTATTTT.

Note on this clone: The junction departs from germline at one end; a sequencing error may be responsible. This chain joins TRBV10-3 and TRBJ2-1; 13 bases are a match to TRBD2. This CDR3 spans 16 amino acids. Looked up from germline, CDR1 is ENHRY and CDR2 is SYGVKD. The CDR3 loop reads CAISGGLAGAYNEQFF. The CDR3 DNA reads TGTGCCATAAGTGGCGGACTAGCGGGGGCATACAATGAGCAGTTCTTC.

This clone was seen only once. The chain is built from TRBV7-6 and TRBJ2-7; TRBD2 aligns across 7 bases. Germline CDR1 is SGHVS and CDR2 is FNYEAQ. The junction had 4 bases not matched to a gene; V was cut back by 5 bases and J by 0 bases. The CDR3 is 14 residues long. DNA of the CDR3: TGTGCCAGCAGCGTTAGCGGGCCCTCCTACGAGCAGTACTTC. The encoded protein is CASSVSGPSYEQYF.

V and J are TRBV9 and TRBJ2-7, with a tentative D call TRBD2 (6 bases). Between the trimmed V and J ends, which lost 4 bases and 2 bases, there was a span of 16 bases. CDR1 and CDR2 (germline): SGDLS, YYNGEE. The CDR3 consists of 15 residues. DNA for the CDR3: TGTGCCAGCAGCAGCCGAGGGGACTCAACCTACGAGCAGTACTTC. As protein: CASSSRGDSTYEQYF.

V and J are TRBV28 and TRBJ2-7; D ambiguous. The CDR3 covers 12 residues. The V and J ends lost 7 bases and 2 bases respectively, with 9 bases between them. Germline CDR1 MDHEN, CDR2 SYDVKM. CDR3: CASTDMAYEQYF. The CDR3 DNA reads TGTGCCAGCACCGACATGGCCTACGAGCAGTACTTC.

The chain employs TRBV19 and TRBJ2-1; D gene ambiguous. Trimming shortened V by 3 bases and J by 0 bases, and 9 bases separated the two germline ends. This CDR3 comprises 15 residues. Germline V gene lookup returns CDR1 LNHDA and CDR2 SQIVND (reference sequence). The CDR3 spells CASSMDPSSYNEQFF. CDR3 nucleotide sequence: TGTGCCAGTAGTATGGACCCTAGCTCCTACAATGAGCAGTTCTTC.

This sequence joins TRBV7-6 and TRBJ2-5; D is unresolved. The germline V gene encodes CDR1 SGHVS and CDR2 FNYEAQ. The length of the CDR3 is 14 residues. V shed 1 base and J shed 7 bases, with 13 bases lying between them. The CDR3 nucleotides read TGTGCCAGCAGCTTAGATGAGACTGGACGGACCCAGTACTTC. The encoded protein is CASSLDETGRTQYF.

The chain links TRBV5-6 to TRBJ2-1, with 10 bases fitting TRBD2. V shed 0 bases, J shed 10 bases, and the junction held 7 bases outside the gene matches. Germline V gene sequence: CDR1 SGHDT, CDR2 YYEEEE. CDR3 length: 15 amino acids. The CDR3 spells CASSLGASGSLEQFF. CDR3 DNA sequence: TGTGCCAGCAGCTTGGGGGCTAGCGGGAGTCTGGAGCAGTTCTTC.

This rearrangement joins TRBV11-3 to TRBJ2-2, with 12 positions matching TRBD2. The germline gives CDR1 SGHNT, CDR2 YENEEA. The CDR3 is 15 amino acids. V was clipped by 6 bases and J by 4 bases; unmatched bases: 3. CDR3 protein: CASSGLAGSTGELFF. The CDR3 DNA is TGTGCCAGCAGTGGACTAGCGGGAAGCACCGGGGAGCTGTTTTTT.

DNA of the CDR3: TGTGCCAGCAGCTCCCAGGTCGGGGTGGATGTGACAGATACGCAGTATTTT. This sequence encodes CASSSQVGVDVTDTQYF. This chain joins TRBV9 and TRBJ2-3; weak D call: TRBD2 (5 bases). Germline values: CDR1 SGDLS, CDR2 YYNGEE. The ends were cut back, 4 bases at V and 3 bases at J, with 21 bases in the middle. The CDR3 has 17 residues.

The J gene is TRBJ2-1, the V gene TRBV7-8, with D tentatively TRBD1 (5 bases). CDR3 length equals 16 residues. Trimming took 3 bases from V and 1 from J, leaving 13 bases between them. Germline V gives CDR1 SGHVS, CDR2 FQNEAQ. CDR3 residues: CASSFTRVPSYNEQFF. The CDR3 nucleotides read TGTGCCAGCAGCTTCACCAGGGTCCCGTCCTACAATGAGCAGTTCTTC.

The rearrangement joins TRBV2 to TRBJ2-4, with D tentatively TRBD2 (6 bases). The CDR3 runs to 14 residues. The germline CDR1 and CDR2 sequences are SNHLY and FYNNEI. Trimming took off 4 bases at V and 1 base at J, with 8 bases between the two ends. The CDR3: CASSVTSAKNIQYF. DNA of the CDR3: TGTGCCAGCAGTGTCACTAGCGCCAAAAACATTCAGTACTTC.

This sequence joins TRBV2 and TRBJ1-3; 7 nucleotides align to TRBD1. The CDR3 is made up of 15 amino acids. CDR1 SNHLY and CDR2 FYNNEI come from the germline V gene. The J segment lost 4 bases and the V segment lost 5 bases, leaving 8 bases of the junction unmatched. The CDR3 here is CASSRTGAAGNTIYF. For the CDR3, the DNA is TGTGCCAGCAGTCGTACAGGGGCAGCGGGAAACACCATATATTTT.

The chain recombines TRBV18 with TRBJ2-7, with 14 bases aligning to TRBD2. The ends lost 6 bases at V and 4 bases at J; junction bases unmatched: 5. CDR1 is KGHSH, CDR2 LQKENI, per germline. The CDR3 is made up of 15 amino acids. The CDR3 spells CASSLGTSGSYEQYF. The CDR3 coding sequence is TGTGCCAGCTCCCTAGGGACTAGCGGGAGTTACGAGCAGTACTTC.

The chain has TRBV12-5 and TRBJ2-1; 12 nucleotides match TRBD2. The CDR3 runs 18 residues. Germline V gene data show CDR1 as LGHNT and CDR2 as FRNRAP. J lost 4 bases, V lost 5 bases, and 12 bases had no gene match. The CDR3 DNA reads TGTGCTAGTGGTAACACGGCCCTAGCGGGAGGGATATACAATGAGCAGTTCTTC. Protein product: CASGNTALAGGIYNEQFF.

To note about this clone: Germline and junction disagree at one end, which may indicate a read error. CDR3 nucleotides: TGTGCCAGCTCACCCACCGATCGGTCGAAGACCGGGGAGCTGTTTTTT. This codes for CASSPTDRSKTGELFF. This chain joins TRBV18 and TRBJ2-2; D is unresolved. The CDR3 length is 16 residues. Germline loops: CDR1 KGHSH, CDR2 LQKENI.

Of note for this clone: Distinct nucleotide sequences in the sample also encode this CDR3. The J gene is TRBJ2-1, the V gene TRBV7-3; a weak D match, TRBD1 (6 bases). V was cut by 0 bases and J by 10 bases, with 10 bases left in between. Looked up from germline, CDR1 is SGHTA and CDR2 is FQGTGA. The CDR3 is 13 residues long. This CDR3 reads CASSLTGDREQFF. As DNA, the CDR3 is TGTGCCAGCAGCTTAACTGGAGACAGGGAGCAGTTCTTC.

The V and J genes are TRBV6-5 and TRBJ2-1, with D possibly TRBD1 on 6 matching bases. CDR1 MNHEY and CDR2 SVGAGI come from the germline V gene. The CDR3 loop spans 15 amino acids. With 6 bases removed from V and 4 bases from J, the gap between germline ends came to 16 bases. CDR3 in amino acids: CASRPLRTVYNEQFF. The CDR3 DNA sequence: TGTGCCAGCAGGCCCCTCCGGACAGTGTACAATGAGCAGTTCTTC.

The rearrangement joins TRBV4-3 to TRBJ2-3, with a possible D match to TRBD1 (5 bases). CDR3 length: 15 amino acids. The germline V and J ends were trimmed by 3 bases and 6 bases, with 16 bases remaining between them. CDR1 is LGHNA and CDR2 is YSLEER in the germline V gene. This CDR3 reads CASSHNRSPADTQYF. CDR3 DNA: TGCGCCAGCAGCCACAACAGGTCTCCCGCGGATACGCAGTATTTT.

J is TRBJ2-6 and V is TRBV7-7; D gene uncertain. The V end lost 5 bases, the J end lost 1 base, and 12 bases lay between the germline ends. Germline V CDR1 and CDR2: SSHAT, FNYEAQ (reference sequence). The CDR3 covers 16 residues. The CDR3 here is CASSPNPGSGANVLTF. Here the CDR3 DNA reads TGTGCCAGCAGCCCAAACCCGGGTTCTGGGGCCAACGTCCTGACTTTC.

The chain couples TRBV6-5 to TRBJ2-7; TRBD2 agrees at 9 bases. Trimming took 2 bases from V and 2 from J; bases not matched to a gene: 1. The CDR3 contains 14 residues. Per germline, CDR1 MNHEY and CDR2 SVGAGI. CDR3 in DNA: TGTGCCAGCAGTTACGCGGGAGGGCCCTACGAGCAGTACTTC. Protein sequence: CASSYAGGPYEQYF.